This T cell receptor (beta chain) stems from a study of identical twins. The CDR3 is 13 amino acids. In germline, CDR1 is MNHNY, CDR2 SVGAGI (reference sequence). Trimming cost V 6 bases and J 10 bases, with 16 bases left between them. TCRdb fed the 5' RACE reads into MiXCR, producing one record per CDR3 protein. The sample contains about 790,000 distinct CDR3 sequences, 18% of which appear only once. The same sample was also used in a study of T cells expressing NK-cell markers. That paper adds: Dominant NKG2C+ clonotypes made up about 1.0-7.5% of CD8+ T cells in over five donors. Several of the donors also had these clonotypes leading their CD3+CD56-NKG2C+ fraction.

This chain links TRBV6-6 with TRBJ2-1, with D possibly called TRBD1 or TRBD2 (5 bases each). Sequenced: PBMCs. The receptor was derived from a woman in her late teens or twenties in good health. CDR3 nucleotide sequence: TGTGCCAGCAGACCCCCCGGGGCGCACGAGCAGTTCTTC. Protein sequence: CASRPPGAHEQFF.